A selection of T cell receptor beta chains follows, all from one sample in a study of blood T cell repertoires in COVID-19. The assay was immunoSEQ multiplex PCR, and TCRdb's table has in-frame clones only and misses some. The data show 60,000 to 80,000 clones, with 85% to 90% seen just once and roughly 18% held by the top ten. The sequenced material came from peripheral blood. The receptors here all came from a woman between 55 and 75 years old with COVID-19, enrolled during active disease. Both conserved end residues are trimmed from each CDR3. Each record gives: V gene, clone size, CDR3 protein. Size is stated for part of the rows, as once, few or many counts, or as a class when the clone is expanded.

>TRBV11-3|once
ASSLTVQETQY
>TRBV15|.
ATSRDRGQGRGSNQPQH
>TRBV7-9|.
ASSLSRDMNTEAF
>TRBV23-1|.
AGPQGVGSNQPQH
>TRBV4-3|.
ASSQGQGSGNTIY
>TRBV2|once
ASSAGQTAQY
>TRBV11-2|.
ASSQGAAGWYGYT
>TRBV27|.
ASSFRGLLSVTEAF
>TRBV28|.
ASSFRDRSFYEQY
>TRBV6-5|.
ATTLSGRNEQY
>TRBV5-1|.
ASRSGQGVVDTQY
>TRBV28|.
ASSFDRVQADTEAF
>TRBV5-1|.
ASSQTGVSLSSGNTIY
>TRBV19|.
ASSLGGRNTGELF
>TRBV13|.
ASDVGPNTGELF
>TRBV6-5|.
ASLPKGRVTGELF
>TRBV19|.
ASRRTGDSPLH
>TRBV6-5|.
ASSYQGYRGNTIY
>TRBV11-3|.
ASSLDGGRNYEQY
>TRBV5-4|few
ASSPGLAGGLGTGELF
>TRBV5-1|.
ASSFALMGGEKLF
>TRBV2|.
ASRATGGMYEQY